What follows are 16 T cell receptor beta chains derived from one specimen sequenced in a study of beta chain features in type 1 diabetes. Sequenced material consisted of expressed TCRB transcripts (all of the isolated RNA was reverse transcribed). The repertoire was sequenced with immunoSEQ multiplex PCR; TCRdb's copy has only in-frame clones and lacks some. The table shows fewer than 900,000 clones, with about 17% occurring only once. The sequenced sample consisted of naive CD4+ T cells from blood. These receptors were taken from a woman between 18 and 29 years old in good health.

The rearrangement uses TRBV18 and TRBJ2-2; 10 nucleotides line up with TRBD2. With V trimmed by 4 bases and J by 3 bases, 8 bases remained unmatched. CDR1 is KGHSH and CDR2 is LQKENI in the germline V gene. The CDR3 sequence is 17 residues long. Here the CDR3 DNA reads TGTGCCAGCTCACGAACAGCGGGAGGGCTGGACACCGGGGAGCTGTTTTTT. Protein: CASSRTAGGLDTGELFF.

This clone has a handful of counts. The chain recombines TRBV18 with TRBJ2-3; possible D gene TRBD2, 5 bases. The germline V gene has CDR1 KGHSH and CDR2 LQKENI. V was clipped by 3 bases and J by 2 bases, with 9 bases between them. CDR3 length: 14 residues. This chain's CDR3 is CASSPGVSTDTQYF. The DNA of the CDR3 is TGTGCCAGCTCACCCGGGGTATCCACAGATACGCAGTATTTT.

The genes are TRBV7-2 and TRBJ2-7; D uncertain. The CDR3 totals 11 residues. Germline-derived CDR1 and CDR2 are SGHTA and FQGNSA. Trimming removed 7 bases at V and 4 bases at J, with 8 bases between. CDR3 in amino acids: CASNPIYEQYF. The CDR3 bases are TGTGCCAGCAATCCGATATACGAGCAGTACTTC.

This clone turned up a few times. This chain links TRBV5-6 with TRBJ1-1; 7 bases agree with TRBD1. Losses at the gene ends were 4 bases for V and 0 bases for J; bases not matched to a gene: 12. This CDR3 region has 17 residues. In germline, CDR1 is SGHDT, CDR2 YYEEEE. CDR3 in amino acids: CASSDTLGTAMNTEAFF. Here the CDR3 DNA reads TGTGCCAGCAGCGATACTCTTGGGACAGCAATGAACACTGAAGCTTTCTTT. Drawing the rest from reference TRBV5-6 and TRBJ1-1, the complete variable domain is DAGVTQSPTHLIKTRGQQVTLRCSPKSGHDTVSWYQQALGQGPQFIFQYYEEEERQRGNFPDRFSGHQFPNYSSELNVNALLLGDSALYLCASSDTLGTAMNTEAFFGQGTRLTVV.

The V and J genes are TRBV20-1 and TRBJ2-3; tentatively, D is TRBD2 (6 bases). The CDR3 runs to 10 residues. Trimming removed 5 bases from V and 12 bases from J, with 12 bases in between. CDR1 is DFQATT and CDR2 is SNEGSKA in the germline V gene (reference sequence). DNA for the CDR3: TGCAGTGCTCGACTAGTACCTCAGTATTTT. Its protein is CSARLVPQYF.

The rearrangement links TRBV7-9 to TRBJ2-2; D is perhaps TRBD1 or TRBD2 (5 bases each). The CDR3 is made up of 16 amino acids. Germline-derived CDR1 and CDR2 are SEHNR and FQNEAQ (reference sequence). V lost 5 bases and J lost 6, with 19 bases in between. CDR3 bases: TGTGCCAGCAGCCTCCGCCCCGGGTGGGACCCCGGGGAGCTGTTTTTT. This codes for CASSLRPGWDPGELFF.

This clone was counted only a few times. The genes are TRBV4-2 and TRBJ2-3; D is possibly TRBD2 (6 bases). V gave up 3 bases and J gave up 2 bases, with 12 bases separating them. This CDR3 has 15 amino acids. CDR1 and CDR2 (germline): LGHNA, YNFKEQ. The DNA of the CDR3 is TGTGCCAGCAGCCACCCCGGGACTGACACAGATACGCAGTATTTT. Amino acid sequence: CASSHPGTDTDTQYF.

This clone turned up a few times. The chain joins TRBV2 to TRBJ2-7; unclear D gene. CDR1 and CDR2 (germline): SNHLY, FYNNEI. This CDR3 spans 15 amino acids. V lost 8 bases and J 3 bases, leaving 20 bases between the germline ends. The CDR3 DNA sequence: TGTGCCAGCGGCCCCGGTAGAACCAACTACTACGAGCAGTACTTC. Translated: CASGPGRTNYYEQYF.

As concerns this clone: The same CDR3 arises from other DNA sequences in this sample as well. This sequence joins TRBV5-4 and TRBJ2-5; D gene ambiguous. V shed 1 base and J shed 0 bases, with 1 base lying between them. Per germline, CDR1 SGHNT and CDR2 YYREEE (reference sequence). The CDR3 is 12 amino acids. The chain's CDR3 is CASSLHQETQYF. CDR3 coding DNA: TGTGCCAGCAGCTTGCACCAAGAGACCCAGTACTTC.

This clone was picked up a small number of times. The chain has TRBV4-1 and TRBJ1-2; unclear D gene. Germline CDR1 is MGHRA and CDR2 is YSYEKL. The germline V and J ends were trimmed by 1 base and 4 bases, with 7 bases remaining between them. This CDR3 spans 13 amino acids. CDR3 nucleotides: TGCGCCAGCAGCCAAGTAGGGCTCTATGGCTACACCTTC. Protein sequence: CASSQVGLYGYTF.

This clone was counted between two and nine times. This chain joins TRBV27 and TRBJ2-1, with unresolved D. Deletions cut 1 base from V and 9 bases from J, with 4 bases between. Germline V CDR1 and CDR2: MNHEY, SMNVEV (reference sequence). This CDR3 region has 11 residues. The chain's CDR3 is CASSLLGEQFF. In nucleotides, the CDR3 is TGTGCCAGCAGTTTATTAGGTGAGCAGTTCTTC.

The chain recombines TRBV2 with TRBJ2-1, with D possibly matching TRBD1 (5 bases). V was cut by 8 bases and J by 0 bases, with 14 bases left in between. The CDR3 is 15 amino acids. Germline V gene data show CDR1 as SNHLY and CDR2 as FYNNEI. CDR3 DNA sequence: TGTGCCAGCCATCTAGACAGAAGCTCCTACAATGAGCAGTTCTTC. Protein: CASHLDRSSYNEQFF.

CDR3 residues: CASSKNEPGLPTYEQYF. The CDR3, as DNA: TGTGCCAGCAGCAAAAACGAACCGGGACTACCAACCTACGAGCAGTACTTC. The chain employs TRBV7-2 and TRBJ2-7; TRBD2 aligns across 7 bases. Germline trimming cut 5 bases from V and 2 bases from J; bases unmatched to any gene: 15. The CDR3 is 17 amino acids. The V gene's germline CDR1 is SGHTA and CDR2 FQGNSA.

This clone was picked up a small number of times. Other DNA sequences in the sample encode the same CDR3. This chain joins TRBV7-9 and TRBJ2-7, with D perhaps matching TRBD1 (7 bases). CDR1 and CDR2 from the germline V gene are SEHNR and FQNEAQ (reference sequence). The germline V and J ends were trimmed by 0 bases and 6 bases, with 24 bases remaining between them. The CDR3 runs to 18 residues. CDR3 loop: CASSLATGRAGRLGEQYF. CDR3 sequence (DNA): TGTGCCAGCAGCTTAGCGACAGGGCGGGCGGGGCGGCTCGGCGAGCAGTACTTC. The entire variable domain, with the rest obtained from reference TRBV7-9 and TRBJ2-7, is as follows: DTGVSQNPRHKITKRGQNVTFRCDPISEHNRLYWYRQTLGQGPEFLTYFQNEAQLEKSRLLSDRFSAERPKGSFSTLEIQRTEQGDSAMYLCASSLATGRAGRLGEQYFGPGTRLTVT.

The chain employs TRBV5-4 and TRBJ1-1, with D tentatively TRBD1 (6 bases). Trimming stripped 4 bases from V and 4 bases from J, with 14 bases between. The germline CDR1 and CDR2 sequences are SGHNT and YYREEE (reference sequence). This CDR3 spans 14 amino acids. CDR3 region: CASSTSGASTEAFF. The CDR3 DNA is TGTGCCAGCAGCACATCAGGGGCGAGCACTGAAGCTTTCTTT.

This clone was seen ten or more times. The V call is TRBV16, the J call TRBJ2-7; possibly TRBD1 for D (5 bases). V was clipped by 1 base and J by 11 bases, with 9 bases between them. The CDR3 has 11 residues. Germline CDR1 and CDR2: KGHSY and FQNENV. This CDR3 reads CASSQYAGKYF. CDR3 nucleotides: TGTGCCAGCAGCCAATACGCAGGGAAGTACTTC. Combining the CDR3 with reference TRBV16 and TRBJ2-7 gives the whole variable domain GEEVAQTPKHLVRGEGQKAKLYCAPIKGHSYVFWYQQVLKNEFKFLISFQNENVFDETGMPKERFSAKCLPNSPCSLEIQATKLEDSAVYFCASSQYAGKYFGPGTRLTVT.